Described below is a single T cell receptor beta chain sequence and its context. There is no known antigen for this receptor. These data are taken from a study of T cells expressing NK-cell markers (dated by TCRdb to about 2020). Broadly, across the study: Under ten donors provided sorted CD3+CD56+NKG2C+, CD3+CD56+NKG2C- and CD3+CD56-NKG2C+ T-cell subsets, whose TCR beta-chain repertoires were profiled. Sequencing of the libraries produced 2 x 150 bp reads on Illumina HiSeq 2000/2500, MiSeq or NextSeq. Randomly selected healthy volunteers, three men and five women, were used as the eight sequenced donors. Seven of the eight sequenced donors were HCMV-seropositive and one was HCMV-seronegative. Broad study findings and their caveats: Whether the expanded NKG2C-expressing T cell clones were specific for HCMV antigens was left unclear. Those dominant clonotypes were again the most abundant among CD3+CD56-NKG2C+ cells in a handful of donors, at about 25-60.1%. In six donors, the dominant CD3+CD56+NKG2C+ clonotypes were among the top 10 CD8+ clonotypes and accounted for about 1.0-7.5% of CD8+ T cells.

TCRdb shows the sequencer as Illumina HiSeq 2000. 5'RACE template switching, by which a universal primer site and unique molecular identifiers were added, was used to make TCR beta cDNA libraries. Priming for cDNA synthesis came from the TCR beta constant segment, and two successive PCR amplification steps followed. Concerning the study's data processing: MIGEC was used to demultiplex reads and group reads by UMI, and MiTCR was used to assemble and quantify clonotypes. To exclude erroneous sequences, only TCR cDNA sequences supported by at least two reads were retained. Downstream repertoire analysis used the tcR package, and clonotypes were matched across fractions by CDR3 nucleotide sequence plus V segment. VDJmatch was used to annotate antigen specificity against VDJdb, with one amino acid substitution in CDR3 permitted. Each CDR3 protein sequence appears as one entry after TCRdb reprocessed the reads, and no DNA is included. The V and J calls here are based on TCRdb, not the publication. The sample's table lists a count of about 380,000 distinct CDR3 sequences. Together, the top ten hold 4% to 6.5% of the sample.

The CDR3 has 15 amino acids, counting the end cysteine and phenylalanine. No DNA is listed. Via the germline V gene, CDR1 is SGHVS and CDR2 FQNEAQ. HCMV serostatus was determined by detecting HCMV-specific IgG in serum with a commercial ELISA kit. Peripheral blood mononuclear cells were isolated from blood by Ficoll density gradient centrifugation. Sequenced: blood T cells: a sorted CD56 or NKG2C T cell subset, CD4+ or CD8+ T cells, or bulk PBMC T cells (not recorded which). This clonotype originated in a man between 18 and 69 years old in good health. The sequence is built from TRBV7-8 and TRBJ1-4; no DNA is available, so the TRBD1 call from TCRdb remains unchecked. The CDR3: CASRRTGGFGEKLFF.